The 19 T cell receptor beta chains presented below share a single source sample, sequenced in a study of T cell responses to AZD1222 COVID-19 vaccine. Produced via immunoSEQ multiplex PCR; TCRdb's table is partial and in-frame only. The table records about 120,000 clones, over 75% of them present only once. The sequenced sample was peripheral blood, obtained 28 days after the second dose of the MenACWY control vaccine. The receptors here all came from an adult who received the MenACWY meningococcal vaccine as a control.

V usage is TRBV2 and J usage is TRBJ2-1; 10 nucleotides agree with TRBD2. The CDR3 runs 14 residues. CDR1 SNHLY and CDR2 FYNNEI come from the germline V gene. Unmatched junction bases numbered 6, after V lost 4 bases and J lost 9 bases. The CDR3 reads CASSVLAGAGEQFF. DNA of the CDR3: TGTGCCAGCAGTGTTCTAGCGGGAGCCGGTGAGCAGTTCTTC.

This CDR3 is CASSEYRGTSIPDTQYF. The CDR3, as DNA: TGTGCCAGCAGTGAATATAGAGGGACTAGCATTCCAGATACGCAGTATTTT. The chain joins TRBV25-1 to TRBJ2-3, with 9 bases lining up with TRBD2. Germline V CDR1 and CDR2: MGHDK, SYGVNS. V gave up 0 bases and J gave up 4 bases; unmatched junction bases: 8. This CDR3 is 17 amino acids long.

The chain couples TRBV7-9 to TRBJ1-6; weak D call: TRBD1 (5 bases). This CDR3 contains 16 residues. Germline CDR1 SEHNR, CDR2 FQNEAQ (reference sequence). V was trimmed by 5 bases and J by 7 bases, leaving 18 bases between them. The CDR3 region has the DNA TGTGCCAGCAGCCAATCGGGCCAGGGCCTGAATTCACCCCTCCACTTT. It codes for CASSQSGQGLNSPLHF. The full variable domain, with the rest looked up from reference TRBV7-9 and TRBJ1-6, is DTGVSQNPRHKITKRGQNVTFRCDPISEHNRLYWYRQTLGQGPEFLTYFQNEAQLEKSRLLSDRFSAERPKGSFSTLEIQRTEQGDSAMYLCASSQSGQGLNSPLHFGNGTRLTVT.

Written as DNA, the CDR3 is TGTGCCAGCAGTTCTCGGGACATCTCCTACGAGCAGTACGTC. This gives the protein CASSSRDISYEQYV. The chain links TRBV6-5 to TRBJ2-7; the D gene is possibly TRBD1 (6 bases). Trimming left V 4 bases short and J 0 bases short, with 10 bases between. Germline V lookup: CDR1 MNHEY, CDR2 SVGAGI. The CDR3 is made up of 14 amino acids.

The V call is TRBV27, the J call TRBJ1-6; a possible D gene is TRBD1 (5 bases). Germline CDR1 reads MNHEY; CDR2 reads SMNVEV (reference sequence). The CDR3 extends over 14 amino acids. V was cut by 9 bases and J by 0 bases, with 9 bases left in between. The CDR3 is CASRDSSYNSPLHF. The CDR3 bases are TGTGCCAGTAGAGACAGCTCCTATAATTCACCCCTCCACTTT.

The chain uses TRBV24-1 and TRBJ2-3; 7 nucleotides align to TRBD1. The V gene end was trimmed by 7 bases and the J gene end by 2 bases; junction bases not matched to a gene: 8. This CDR3 is 15 amino acids long. CDR1 and CDR2 from the germline V gene are KGHDR and SFDVKD. The CDR3 protein is CATRGRQGATDTQYF. The DNA for the CDR3 is TGTGCCACCAGGGGACGACAGGGCGCCACAGATACGCAGTATTTT.

This sequence joins TRBV13 and TRBJ2-7; 10 positions match TRBD1. This CDR3 has 15 amino acids. Germline CDR1 and CDR2: PRHDT and FYEKMQ (reference sequence). With 5 bases clipped from V and 5 bases from J, the junction kept 9 bases outside the gene matches. CDR3 DNA sequence: TGTGCCAGCAGCCGACCCGGGACAGGGGAGAACGAGCAGTACTTC. It codes for CASSRPGTGENEQYF.

This chain joins TRBV6-6 and TRBJ1-1; 9 bases line up with TRBD1. Trimming at V came to 5 bases and at J to 4 bases, leaving 8 bases not matched to a gene. The CDR3 runs to 15 residues. Germline CDR1 and CDR2: MNHNY and SVGAGI (reference sequence). CDR3 nucleotide sequence: TGTGCCAGCAGTAACAGGGGGCGCGGGGGCACTGAAGCTTTCTTT. Translated, it gives CASSNRGRGGTEAFF.

V usage is TRBV28 and J usage is TRBJ2-1, with 7 bases identical to TRBD2. With V trimmed by 3 bases and J by 4 bases, 6 bases remained unmatched. Germline V gene sequence: CDR1 MDHEN, CDR2 SYDVKM. This CDR3 is 15 amino acids long. CDR3 amino acids: CASSLGGPGYNEQFF. The CDR3 nucleotides are TGTGCCAGCAGTTTGGGAGGGCCCGGATACAATGAGCAGTTCTTC.

A few counts support this clone. The rearrangement links TRBV10-3 to TRBJ1-2; a possible D gene is TRBD1 (5 bases). V lost 3 bases and J 3 bases, leaving 14 bases between the germline ends. Germline CDR1 is ENHRY and CDR2 is SYGVKD. The CDR3 contains 15 residues. The CDR3 loop is CAISDSTTDYYGYTF. CDR3 nucleotide sequence: TGTGCCATCAGTGATTCTACGACAGACTACTATGGCTACACCTTC.

The chain is built from TRBV7-9 and TRBJ1-1; D call uncertain. V lost 1 base and J 1 base, leaving 7 bases between the germline ends. CDR1 is SEHNR and CDR2 is FQNEAQ in the germline V gene (reference sequence). This CDR3 has 14 amino acids. CDR3 sequence: CASSLESGNTEAFF. In DNA, the CDR3 is TGTGCCAGCAGCTTAGAATCAGGGAACACTGAAGCTTTCTTT.

The chain recombines TRBV2 with TRBJ2-5; 11 positions agree with TRBD1. With 8 bases clipped from V and 4 bases from J, the junction kept 6 bases outside the gene matches. Germline V lookup: CDR1 SNHLY, CDR2 FYNNEI. The CDR3 loop spans 14 amino acids. DNA for the CDR3: TGTGCCAGCTCCGGGACAGGGGGTTTAGAGACCCAGTACTTC. This codes for CASSGTGGLETQYF.

This clone was counted a single time. The V call is TRBV5-1, the J call TRBJ2-5, with D unclear. Germline CDR1 reads SGHRS; CDR2 reads YFSETQ. V was cut by 0 bases and J by 5 bases, with 11 bases left in between. This CDR3 spans 14 amino acids. CDR3 DNA sequence: TGCGCCAGCAGCTTGGGTGAAGGTGGCGAGACCCAGTACTTC. Translated, it gives CASSLGEGGETQYF.

V gene TRBV4-2 combines with J gene TRBJ1-5, with no clear D. Germline CDR1 and CDR2: LGHNA and YNFKEQ. There are 18 residues in the CDR3. The germline V and J ends were trimmed by 0 bases and 0 bases, with 15 bases remaining between them. The CDR3 DNA is TGTGCCAGCAGCCAAGAGCACGGTCGTGGCCGTAGCAATCAGCCCCAGCATTTT. It is translated as CASSQEHGRGRSNQPQHF.

A few counts support this clone. This chain joins TRBV7-2 and TRBJ1-6, with D perhaps TRBD1 (5 bases). The CDR3 has 16 residues. Deletions cut 5 bases from V and 13 bases from J, with 24 bases between. Germline CDR1 is SGHTA and CDR2 is FQGNSA. This CDR3 reads CASSKRVWDVSLPLHF. In nucleotides, the CDR3 is TGTGCCAGCAGCAAACGCGTATGGGACGTAAGTTTGCCCCTCCACTTT.

Turning to this clone: The same CDR3 is also encoded by other DNA sequences in this sample. The genes are TRBV6-5 and TRBJ2-3; D assignment may be TRBD1 or TRBD2 (5 bases each). Germline CDR1 is MNHEY and CDR2 is SVGAGI. The CDR3 runs to 14 residues. Trimming left V 2 bases short and J 1 base short, with 7 bases between. This CDR3 reads CASSYGGGTDTQYF. In nucleotides, the CDR3 is TGTGCCAGCAGTTACGGGGGAGGCACAGATACGCAGTATTTT.

The chain carries TRBV28 and TRBJ2-2, with D unclear. CDR3 size: 14 residues. CDR1 and CDR2 (germline): MDHEN, SYDVKM. The V gene lost 3 bases and the J gene lost 2 bases, with 7 bases spanning the gap. CDR3 coding DNA: TGTGCCAGCAGTTTTCTAAGTAACACCGGGGAGCTGTTTTTT. Translation: CASSFLSNTGELFF. Supplemented by reference TRBV28 and TRBJ2-2, the full variable domain reads DVKVTQSSRYLVKRTGEKVFLECVQDMDHENMFWYRQDPGLGLRLIYFSYDVKMKEKGDIPEGYSVSREKKERFSLILESASTNQTSMYLCASSFLSNTGELFFGEGSRLTVL.

This rearrangement joins TRBV7-8 to TRBJ2-3; unclear D gene. Germline CDR1 SGHVS, CDR2 FQNEAQ. The V and J ends lost 1 base and 0 bases respectively, with 8 bases between them. The CDR3 is made up of 15 amino acids. In DNA, the CDR3 is TGTGCCAGCAGCTTAGAGAATACGAGCACAGATACGCAGTATTTT. Protein sequence: CASSLENTSTDTQYF.

V usage is TRBV5-1 and J usage is TRBJ1-5; possible D gene TRBD1, 6 bases. The germline V gene has CDR1 SGHRS and CDR2 YFSETQ. The V and J ends lost 1 base and 6 bases respectively, with 14 bases between them. This CDR3 has 15 amino acids. This CDR3 is CASSLTPGESQPQHF. The CDR3 bases are TGCGCCAGCAGCTTGACGCCAGGGGAAAGTCAGCCCCAGCATTTT.